The 12 T cell receptor beta chains below were found in one sample sequenced in a study of cytomegalovirus exposure and HLA in healthy donors. A multiplex PCR was run with 60 Vbeta primers and 13 Jbeta primers. Profiled with immunoSEQ multiplex PCR; TCRdb holds only in-frame clones, not every one. The sample includes around 190,000 clones, over 70% of them seen just once. What was sequenced was PBMCs. The receptor source for this set is a woman in her twenties or thirties in good health and CMV-seropositive.

The chain links TRBV6-1 to TRBJ2-7, with unresolved D. Germline assignment: CDR1 MNHNS and CDR2 SASEGT. This CDR3 is built from 11 residues. V shed 5 bases and J shed 9 bases, with 11 bases lying between them. This CDR3 reads CASSLRVVQYF. DNA of the CDR3: TGTGCCAGCAGTTTGCGAGTGGTGCAGTACTTC.

This clone has only a few counts. The rearrangement joins TRBV7-9 to TRBJ2-2, with a weak D call TRBD2 (5 bases). V dropped 1 base and J dropped 2 bases, with 8 bases sitting between them. The CDR3 runs 15 residues. CDR1 is SEHNR, CDR2 FQNEAQ, per germline (reference sequence). CDR3 sequence reads: CASSLDEGNTGELFF. The CDR3 DNA sequence: TGTGCCAGCAGCTTAGACGAGGGAAACACCGGGGAGCTGTTTTTT.

The CDR3: CSVLLGGKGEQYF. CDR3 coding DNA: TGCAGCGTCCTCCTTGGGGGGAAAGGCGAGCAGTACTTC. The chain joins TRBV29-1 to TRBJ2-7; tentatively, D is TRBD2 (6 bases). This CDR3 spans 13 amino acids. From germline, CDR1 is SQVTM and CDR2 ANQGSEA. V was shortened by 6 bases and J by 6 bases, with 18 bases between the two germline ends.

The rearrangement links TRBV11-2 to TRBJ1-2; 12 nucleotides match TRBD1. The CDR3 totals 19 residues. J lost 2 bases, V lost 4 bases, and 14 bases had no gene match. The germline V gene has CDR1 SGHAT and CDR2 FQNNGV. The CDR3 region has the DNA TGTGCCAGCAGCTCATTAGGGGGGACAGGGGGCGGCCTAAACTATGGCTACACCTTC. It translates to CASSSLGGTGGGLNYGYTF.

The chain is built from TRBV5-1 and TRBJ1-5; D not resolved. This CDR3 region has 13 residues. CDR1 is SGHRS and CDR2 is YFSETQ in the germline V gene. Trimming cost V 4 bases and J 7 bases, with 12 bases left between them. The CDR3 loop is CASSLDAGQPQHF. CDR3 nucleotides: TGCGCCAGCAGCCTTGATGCGGGCCAGCCCCAGCATTTT.

This clone has more than one count but fewer than ten. The chain carries TRBV6-1 and TRBJ1-2; TRBD1 might be the D (6 bases). There are 16 residues in the CDR3. Germline lookup yields CDR1 MNHNS and CDR2 SASEGT. The V and J ends lost 1 base and 5 bases respectively, with 17 bases between them. The CDR3 here is CASSEEIGGSRYGYTF. CDR3 DNA: TGTGCCAGCAGTGAAGAGATAGGGGGATCAAGGTATGGCTACACCTTC.

Only a few counts were recorded for this clone. J is TRBJ1-5 and V is TRBV29-1; 8 bases are a match to TRBD1. Germline values: CDR1 SQVTM, CDR2 ANQGSEA. J was trimmed by 1 base and V by 6 bases; bases with no gene match: 5. This CDR3 is built from 14 residues. The CDR3 region is CSVWTGQSNQPQHF. Written as DNA, the CDR3 is TGCAGCGTGTGGACAGGGCAAAGCAATCAGCCCCAGCATTTT.

The chain recombines TRBV7-2 with TRBJ1-1; 10 bases align to TRBD1. With 3 bases clipped from V and 5 bases from J, the junction kept 3 bases outside the gene matches. The CDR3 runs to 14 residues. Germline values: CDR1 SGHTA, CDR2 FQGNSA. The CDR3 nucleotides are TGTGCCAGCAGCTTTAGACAGGGGGCGACTGAAGCTTTCTTT. Its translation is CASSFRQGATEAFF.

There are a few counts of this clone. The CDR3 loop is CASSIRADNDQPQHF. CDR3 nucleotides: TGTGCCAGTAGTATAAGGGCGGACAACGATCAGCCCCAGCATTTT. V gene TRBV19 combines with J gene TRBJ1-5; possibly TRBD1 for D (5 bases). V was pared by 2 bases and J by 5 bases, with 13 bases between. The CDR3 is 15 residues long. The germline gives CDR1 LNHDA, CDR2 SQIVND (reference sequence).

This clone was seen a few times. The gene calls are TRBV9 and TRBJ2-2, with 8 bases matching TRBD1. Per the germline V gene, CDR1 is SGDLS and CDR2 is YYNGEE. V dropped 0 bases and J dropped 3; count of bases not matched to a gene: 1. The CDR3 has 15 residues. The chain's CDR3 is CASSVVTGDTGELFF. DNA for the CDR3: TGTGCCAGCAGCGTAGTGACAGGGGACACCGGGGAGCTGTTTTTT.

This clone has just a few counts. The rearrangement links TRBV5-1 to TRBJ1-4; TRBD1 agrees at 7 bases. Germline values: CDR1 SGHRS, CDR2 YFSETQ. CDR3 length: 14 amino acids. V lost 4 bases to trimming and J lost 4 bases; unmatched junction nucleotides: 4. The CDR3 DNA is TGCGCCAGCAGCCCGGGACAGAGTAATGAAAAACTGTTTTTT. Translated: CASSPGQSNEKLFF. The whole variable domain, filled in from reference TRBV5-1 and TRBJ1-4, reads KAGVTQTPRYLIKTRGQQVTLSCSPISGHRSVSWYQQTPGQGLQFLFEYFSETQRNKGNFPGRFSGRQFSNSRSEMNVSTLELGDSALYLCASSPGQSNEKLFFGSGTQLSVL.

The gene calls are TRBV6-1 and TRBJ1-1, with a possible D match to TRBD1 (5 bases). The germline V and J ends were trimmed by 3 bases and 7 bases, with 18 bases remaining between them. The V gene's germline CDR1 is MNHNS and CDR2 SASEGT. The CDR3 spans 15 residues. The CDR3 region is CASSEGYQGKGEAFF. As DNA, the CDR3 is TGTGCCAGCAGTGAGGGCTATCAGGGTAAAGGTGAAGCTTTCTTT.